A single sample gave rise to the 4 T cell receptor beta chains below, sequenced in a study of early stage breast cancer tumors. Using immunoSEQ multiplex PCR, the repertoire was profiled, and TCRdb retains in-frame clones only, with some absent. This table holds 70,000 or so clones, less than 90% found once. The sequencing input was blood. These receptor sequences come from a person aged 35 to 50 with breast cancer.

This chain joins TRBV19 and TRBJ1-4; no clear D. CDR1 and CDR2 (germline): LNHDA, SQIVND (reference sequence). The CDR3 runs to 14 residues. Deletions cut 6 bases from V and 0 bases from J, with 8 bases between. For the CDR3, the DNA is TGTGCCAGTAGCCCCACGGCAACTAATGAAAAACTGTTTTTT. Encoded protein: CASSPTATNEKLFF.

This chain links TRBV2 with TRBJ2-7, with D perhaps TRBD1 (6 bases). In germline, CDR1 is SNHLY, CDR2 FYNNEI. V was clipped by 1 base and J by 4 bases, with 11 bases between them. This CDR3 contains 14 residues. The DNA for the CDR3 is TGTGCCAGCAGTGAAGACAGGGCTAGGTACGAGCAGTACTTC. Protein product: CASSEDRARYEQYF. Complete variable domain (other parts from reference TRBV2 and TRBJ2-7): EPEVTQTPSHQVTQMGQEVILRCVPISNHLYFYWYRQILGQKVEFLVSFYNNEISEKSEIFDDQFSVERPDGSNFTLKIRSTKLEDSAMYFCASSEDRARYEQYFGPGTRLTVT.

The chain recombines TRBV11-2 with TRBJ1-2; no clear D. The germline gives CDR1 SGHAT, CDR2 FQNNGV. The V end was cut by 5 bases, the J end by 7 bases, with 11 bases between. The CDR3 length is 12 residues. The CDR3 bases are TGTGCCAGCAGCGTTAGGGTGGGTGGCTACACCTTC. Its protein product is CASSVRVGGYTF.

V usage is TRBV28 and J usage is TRBJ1-1; 8 bases fit TRBD1. CDR1 is MDHEN and CDR2 is SYDVKM in the germline V gene. This CDR3 spans 16 amino acids. Trimming cost V 4 bases and J 4 bases; bases outside gene matches: 11. This CDR3 reads CASSSPGGQVGTEAFF. CDR3 bases: TGTGCCAGCAGTTCCCCAGGGGGCCAGGTGGGCACTGAAGCTTTCTTT.